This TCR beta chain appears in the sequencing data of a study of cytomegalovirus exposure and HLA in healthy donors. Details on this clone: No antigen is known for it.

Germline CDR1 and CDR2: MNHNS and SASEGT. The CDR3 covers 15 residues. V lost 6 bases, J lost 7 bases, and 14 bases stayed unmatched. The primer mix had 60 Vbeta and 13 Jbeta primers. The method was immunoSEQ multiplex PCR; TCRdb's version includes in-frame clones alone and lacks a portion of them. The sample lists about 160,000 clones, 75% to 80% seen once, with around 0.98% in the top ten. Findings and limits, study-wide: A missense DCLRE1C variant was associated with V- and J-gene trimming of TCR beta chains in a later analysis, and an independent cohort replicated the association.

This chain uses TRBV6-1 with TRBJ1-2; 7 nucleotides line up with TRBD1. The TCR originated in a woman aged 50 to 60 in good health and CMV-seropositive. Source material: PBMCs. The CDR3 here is CASSPQGTGEGGYTF. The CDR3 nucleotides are TGTGCCAGCAGCCCCCAGGGCACAGGGGAAGGTGGCTACACCTTC.